Listed here are 23 T cell receptor beta chains from one sample, sequenced in a study of regulatory T cells in long-lasting Graves disease. Researchers made TCR beta libraries by using iRepertoire HTBI primers and running Arm-PCR on CDR3 regions. TCRdb processed the multiplex PCR reads anew with MiXCR; each CDR3 protein has one entry. The data hold hundreds of thousands of distinct CDR3 sequences, with approximately 15% observed a single time. The time point is: newly diagnosed GD, antithyroid drugs for less than 3 months. The TCR library was prepared using RNA isolated from PBMCs. The data also belong to a second study, concerning T cells in Graves' hyperthyroidism and ophthalmopathy.

The material was peripheral blood mononuclear cells (PBMCs), obtained at new diagnosis, from a patient treated with antithyroid drugs. Receptor source: a man aged 40-49 years with Graves disease.

There are many counts of this clonotype. V and J are TRBV4-3 and TRBJ2-7; a possible D gene is TRBD1 (5 bases). The germline CDR1 and CDR2 sequences are LGHNA and YSLEER. CDR3 size: 14 residues. Trimming removed 0 bases from V and 4 bases from J, with 10 bases in between. The CDR3 sequence: CASSQDQGLYEQYF. The CDR3 nucleotides read TGCGCCAGCAGCCAAGATCAGGGATTATACGAGCAGTACTTC.

This clonotype was seen many times. The chain recombines TRBV5-1 with TRBJ1-1; a possible D gene is TRBD1 (6 bases). This CDR3 region has 14 residues. The germline CDR1 and CDR2 sequences are SGHRS and YFSETQ. V was shortened by 0 bases and J by 4 bases, with 10 bases between the two germline ends. CDR3 region: CASSLGQGSTEAFF. The CDR3 nucleotides are TGCGCCAGCAGCTTGGGTCAGGGGAGCACTGAAGCTTTCTTT.

As concerns this clonotype: One base away lies a much larger clone, so this may be a sequencing read error. The chain has TRBV7-9 and TRBJ1-6, with D unresolved. Germline CDR1 reads SEHNR; CDR2 reads FQNEAQ (reference sequence). The CDR3 is made up of 16 amino acids. CDR3 in amino acids: CASSLVVGPSGSPPHF. The CDR3 DNA follows: TGTGCCAGCAGCTTAGTGGTGGGCCCCTCGGGTAGTCCCCCCCACTTT.

The chain carries TRBV9 and TRBJ2-2; TRBD1 agrees at 9 bases. The CDR3 runs 18 residues. Germline trimming cut 1 base from V and 0 bases from J; bases unmatched to any gene: 7. Germline lookup yields CDR1 SGDLS and CDR2 YYNGEE. The CDR3 DNA reads TGTGCCAGCAGCGTATTCCGGGACAGGGCTCCGAACACCGGGGAGCTGTTTTTT. This translates into CASSVFRDRAPNTGELFF.

V gene TRBV7-2 combines with J gene TRBJ1-5; D unclear. The germline CDR1 and CDR2 sequences are SGHTA and FQGNSA. Trimming took 2 bases from V and 5 from J, leaving 7 bases between them. CDR3 length: 13 residues. The CDR3 loop reads CASSLLRDQPQHF. In DNA, the CDR3 is TGTGCCAGCAGCTTACTTCGCGATCAGCCCCAGCATTTT.

This clonotype was observed many times. The V and J genes are TRBV6-2 or TRBV6-3 and TRBJ2-1; 9 nucleotides line up with TRBD1. The germline V gene encodes CDR1 MNHEY and CDR2 SVGEGT. The CDR3 is made up of 15 amino acids. V lost 6 bases and J lost 7; bases outside the gene matches: 10. Here the CDR3 DNA reads TGTGCCAGCAGCAGACTCGGGACAGGGACAAATGAGCAGTTCTTC. Translated, it gives CASSRLGTGTNEQFF.

This clonotype ranks as medium-sized. The chain recombines TRBV28 with TRBJ1-1; D is unresolved. The germline V gene encodes CDR1 MDHEN and CDR2 SYDVKM. This CDR3 has 11 residues. Trimming stripped 7 bases from V and 2 bases from J, with 5 bases between. The CDR3 loop is CASIRNTEAFF. DNA of the CDR3: TGTGCCAGCATCCGAAACACTGAAGCTTTCTTT.

This clonotype has ten or more counts. The gene calls are TRBV18 and TRBJ2-1; 7 bases are shared with TRBD1. The CDR3 length is 14 residues. Per the germline V gene, CDR1 is KGHSH and CDR2 is LQKENI. The ends lost 5 bases at V and 4 bases at J; junction bases unmatched: 5. The CDR3 reads CASSRDREYNEQFF. The CDR3 bases are TGTGCCAGCTCAAGAGACAGGGAGTACAATGAGCAGTTCTTC.

This clonotype occurred many times. The gene calls are TRBV7-2 and TRBJ1-1; tentatively, D is TRBD1 (6 bases). V lost 8 bases to trimming and J lost 1 base, with 14 bases between them. The length of the CDR3 is 14 residues. Germline CDR1 is SGHTA and CDR2 is FQGNSA. This CDR3 reads CASRTDRQNTEAFF. CDR3 bases: TGTGCCAGCCGAACGGACAGACAGAACACTGAAGCTTTCTTT.

The chain combines TRBV9 with TRBJ1-4; D gene uncertain. Trimming took off 4 bases at V and 8 bases at J, with 27 bases between the two ends. The CDR3 is 18 amino acids. Germline assignment: CDR1 SGDLS and CDR2 YYNGEE. This CDR3 is CASSPNPSERSLREKLFF. As DNA, the CDR3 is TGTGCCAGCAGCCCCAACCCGTCCGAACGGTCGTTGAGGGAAAAACTGTTTTTT.

The chain has TRBV2 and TRBJ2-3; D remains ambiguous. Germline V gives CDR1 SNHLY, CDR2 FYNNEI. The CDR3 consists of 14 residues. V lost 4 bases to trimming and J lost 3 bases, with 11 bases between them. CDR3 loop: CASSGKDGTDTQYF. The CDR3 nucleotides read TGTGCCAGCAGTGGTAAGGACGGGACAGATACGCAGTATTTT. Full variable domain (rest looked up from reference TRBV2 and TRBJ2-3): EPEVTQTPSHQVTQMGQEVILRCVPISNHLYFYWYRQILGQKVEFLVSFYNNEISEKSEIFDDQFSVERPDGSNFTLKIRSTKLEDSAMYFCASSGKDGTDTQYFGPGTRLTVL.

This clonotype was picked up many times. The chain combines TRBV11-1 with TRBJ2-7; TRBD2 agrees at 8 bases. The CDR3 is 17 residues long. V gave up 3 bases and J gave up 7 bases; unmatched junction bases: 17. The germline gives CDR1 SGHAT, CDR2 FQDESV (reference sequence). For the CDR3, the DNA is TGTGCCAGCAGCTTGGAGCGGGGGCGAACCATAGGCCCAGAGCAGTACTTC. This encodes CASSLERGRTIGPEQYF.

This clonotype was counted many times. V usage is TRBV2 and J usage is TRBJ2-2, with D perhaps matching TRBD1 (6 bases). Germline V gene lookup returns CDR1 SNHLY and CDR2 FYNNEI. The CDR3 contains 16 residues. The V gene lost 6 bases and the J gene lost 3 bases, with 17 bases spanning the gap. CDR3 in DNA: TGTGCCAGCAGGGATAGACAGGAGGAGTACACCGGGGAGCTGTTTTTT. Amino acid sequence: CASRDRQEEYTGELFF.

This clonotype came up many times. The rearrangement links TRBV18 to TRBJ1-1; TRBD1 matches 8 bases. The J segment lost 0 bases and the V segment lost 4 bases, leaving 10 bases of the junction unmatched. This CDR3 has 17 amino acids. Per the germline V gene, CDR1 is KGHSH and CDR2 is LQKENI. The CDR3 nucleotides read TGTGCCAGCTCACACAGCCCTCGACAGGGGCTGAACACTGAAGCTTTCTTT. Its protein is CASSHSPRQGLNTEAFF.

V and J are TRBV7-2 and TRBJ1-4; a weak D match, TRBD1 (5 bases). Germline V gene sequence: CDR1 SGHTA, CDR2 FQGNSA. The CDR3 runs to 14 residues. Trimming shortened V by 5 bases and J by 6 bases, and 13 bases separated the two germline ends. Here the CDR3 DNA reads TGTGCCAGCAGCCGGGGGGGGACCTATGAAAAACTGTTTTTT. Amino acids: CASSRGGTYEKLFF.

V gene TRBV18 combines with J gene TRBJ2-7, with a possible D match to TRBD2 (6 bases). Trimming cost V 1 base and J 6 bases, with 28 bases left between them. Germline V lookup: CDR1 KGHSH, CDR2 LQKENI. CDR3 size: 19 residues. CDR3 nucleotides: TGTGCCAGCTCACCACTGGGGAGGATGTATCAAAGGAGGCAACCCGAGCAGTACTTC. Its translation: CASSPLGRMYQRRQPEQYF.

This clonotype was recorded many times. This chain uses TRBV9 with TRBJ2-1; D may be TRBD1 (5 bases). From germline, CDR1 is SGDLS and CDR2 YYNGEE. Trimming took off 3 bases at V and 8 bases at J, with 12 bases between the two ends. The CDR3 is 13 residues long. CDR3 sequence reads: CASSARRTHEQFF. In DNA form, the CDR3 reads TGTGCCAGCAGCGCCCGACGGACACATGAGCAGTTCTTC.

This clonotype was counted at least ten times. The chain joins TRBV20-1 to TRBJ2-2; 15 bases map to TRBD2. The CDR3 length is 18 residues. After removal of 6 bases from V and 4 bases from J, the junction contained 12 bases not matched to a gene. CDR1 and CDR2 (germline): DFQATT, SNEGSKA (reference sequence). CDR3: CSARGLAGGRSSTGELFF. For the CDR3, the DNA is TGCAGTGCCCGGGGACTAGCGGGGGGCAGGAGTAGCACCGGGGAGCTGTTTTTT.

At least ten counts were recorded for this clonotype. The V and J genes are TRBV4-3 and TRBJ1-6, with 11 positions matching TRBD1. This CDR3 contains 16 residues. J was trimmed by 5 bases and V by 1 base; bases with no gene match: 1. Germline V gene lookup returns CDR1 LGHNA and CDR2 YSLEER. The CDR3 DNA reads TGCGCCAGCAGCCAAGGGACAGGGGGCGATAATTCACCCCTCCACTTT. Translating it yields CASSQGTGGDNSPLHF.

On this clonotype: A much larger clone sits a single nucleotide away, making a read error possible. Since the CDR3 does not end with the conserved phenylalanine or tryptophan, this likely comes from a read error. V gene TRBV24-1 combines with J gene TRBJ2-5; D is perhaps TRBD1 (5 bases). CDR1 and CDR2 (germline): KGHDR, SFDVKD. Deletions cut 2 bases from V and 5 bases from J, with 8 bases between. The CDR3 has 13 amino acids. In nucleotides, the CDR3 is TGTGCCACCAGTGATTCAGGGTTGGAGACCCAGTACGTC. This translates into CATSDSGLETQYV.

This clonotype was seen repeatedly, ten times or more. V usage is TRBV20-1 and J usage is TRBJ2-5; perhaps D is TRBD1 or TRBD2 (5 bases each). The CDR3 has 16 residues. Trimming left V 8 bases short and J 2 bases short, with 24 bases between. Germline loops: CDR1 DFQATT, CDR2 SNEGSKA (reference sequence). The CDR3 reads CSNTKLTGTSQETQYF. The CDR3 DNA sequence: TGCAGTAACACAAAATTGACCGGGACGTCTCAAGAGACCCAGTACTTC.

This clonotype has a count of ten or more. The gene calls are TRBV19 and TRBJ2-7; 7 bases map to TRBD1. V was pared by 1 base and J by 5 bases, with 5 bases of the junction left unmatched. CDR3 length: 14 amino acids. Germline V CDR1 and CDR2: LNHDA, SQIVND (reference sequence). CDR3 loop: CASSIVGTADEQYF. The CDR3 DNA reads as TGTGCCAGTAGTATAGTAGGGACAGCCGACGAGCAGTACTTC.

This clonotype was counted many times. The rearrangement links TRBV5-1 to TRBJ2-3, with no clear D. In germline, CDR1 is SGHRS, CDR2 YFSETQ. V lost 1 base and J 4 bases, leaving 7 bases between the germline ends. This CDR3 has 13 residues. DNA of the CDR3: TGCGCCAGCAGCTTGTTTCTAGCAGATACGCAGTATTTT. This codes for CASSLFLADTQYF.